Listed below are T cell receptor beta chains from one sample, sequenced in a study of blood T cell repertoires in COVID-19. Data came from immunoSEQ multiplex PCR; TCRdb stores just in-frame clones and leaves some out. The sample consists of a few hundred thousand clones, more than 80% of them appearing once. Material for sequencing was peripheral blood. These receptors all come from a young woman with COVID-19, enrolled during active disease. Both conserved end residues are trimmed from each CDR3. Clone size is shown for a subset of rows, as once, few, many or a class of expanded clone.

>TRBJ1-6|TRBV10-2|once
AISGQPSSYNSPLH
>TRBJ1-1|TRBV5-6|once
ASSVGQGSFSEAF
>TRBJ1-6|TRBV28|-
ATRQGKSPLH
>TRBJ1-3|TRBV7-6|few
ASSLARQGMGTIY
>TRBJ1-1|TRBV6-5|few
ASRLQGLNTEAF
>TRBJ1-2|TRBV5-1|-
ASSPRQGRGGYGYT
>TRBJ2-2|TRBV10-1|-
ASRGSPNTGELF
>TRBJ2-3|TRBV29-1|once
SVEPPDRGTDTQY
>TRBJ2-2|TRBV7-9|-
ASSSLRGTGELF
>TRBJ2-7|TRBV18|-
ASSPRSRDSYEQY
>TRBJ1-2|TRBV7-2|-
ASSLESSRSNYGYT
>TRBJ1-1|TRBV5-8|-
ASSLDRGGTEAF
>TRBJ2-7|TRBV19|-
ASSDPGQGTYEQY
>TRBJ2-7|TRBV7-9|-
ASSVFSGTSPYEQY
>TRBJ2-2|TRBV5-1|-
ASSLATGYTGELF
>TRBJ2-5|TRBV6-5|few
ASSWTGISGETQY
>TRBJ1-6|TRBV4-2|-
ASSPLFAGNSPLH
>TRBJ1-6|TRBV9|-
ASSLRGSSYNSPLH
>TRBJ1-5|TRBV12-3/TRBV12-4|-
ASISGNQPQH
>TRBJ2-7|TRBV27|-
ASSRSLGTGFTEQY
>TRBJ2-5|TRBV7-2|few
ASSLRGGRERETQY
>TRBJ1-2|TRBV24-1|-
ATSSIGGQGQGYT
>TRBJ1-4|TRBV7-2|-
ASSLASGVNRLF
>TRBJ2-5|TRBV10-3|-
ATTPGTGQETQY
>TRBJ2-3|TRBV12-3/TRBV12-4|-
ASRTYADTQY
>TRBJ2-7|TRBV5-6|few
ASSFARGGEQY
>TRBJ2-3|TRBV3-1/TRBV3-2|-
ASSYGQESTDTQY
>TRBJ2-7|TRBV7-9|few
ASSQGNSGGYEQY
>TRBJ2-5|TRBV24-1|-
ATSDVGGRETQY
>TRBJ1-1|TRBV4-1|-
ASSQRSVQRTEAF
>TRBJ1-6|TRBV12-3/TRBV12-4|-
ASSPTETSPLH
>TRBJ1-5|TRBV4-3|-
ASSQDLNHRGSNQPQH
>TRBJ1-3|TRBV11-2|-
ASSLNAETGVAGNTIY
>TRBJ2-7|TRBV5-4|-
ASSLGPRGQY
>TRBJ1-2|TRBV19|-
ASSGGDLIGGYT
>TRBJ2-2|TRBV24-1|-
ATRGTRGDTGELF
>TRBJ2-1|TRBV7-6|-
ASSLEPGQGYNEQF
>TRBJ2-1|TRBV3-1/TRBV3-2|-
ASRDLTRGNEQF
>TRBJ2-5|TRBV28|-
ASTQSGLAQY
>TRBJ1-5|TRBV7-9|-
ASSLVGRVNQPQH
>TRBJ2-2|TRBV28|once
ASSSLRGVNTGELF